The 17 T cell receptor beta chains below come from one sample, sequenced in a study of blood T cells in healthy people across ages. Using a J-beta primer mix together with a sample-barcoded 5' primer, a second PCR was run for about 6 to 11 cycles. TCRdb used MiXCR to reprocess the 5' RACE reads, holding one entry per CDR3 protein. The table includes about 1.8 million distinct CDR3 sequences, approximately 50% detected once. Sequenced material: blood. These receptors were obtained from a woman in her thirties or forties in good health.

This rearrangement joins TRBV5-6 to TRBJ1-6, with a tentative D call TRBD1 (6 bases). Germline V gene sequence: CDR1 SGHDT, CDR2 YYEEEE. The CDR3 sequence is 16 residues long. Trimming took off 0 bases at V and 2 bases at J, with 9 bases between the two ends. DNA for the CDR3: TGTGCCAGCAGCTTGGCCAGGGGTACCTATAATTCACCCCTCCACTTT. Translated: CASSLARGTYNSPLHF.

This clonotype was seen a few times. The rearrangement joins TRBV20-1 to TRBJ2-3; D uncertain. The CDR3 loop spans 13 amino acids. Germline loops: CDR1 DFQATT, CDR2 SNEGSKA (reference sequence). The CDR3 DNA is TGCAAAGGCGAGACACTTAACACAGATACGCAGTATTTT. This codes for CKGETLNTDTQYF.

The DNA for the CDR3 is TGTGCCAGCAGTTTATCTTCAGGGGCCCCTAACTATGGCTACACCTTC. Amino acids: CASSLSSGAPNYGYTF. This sequence joins TRBV27 and TRBJ1-2, with a tentative D call TRBD1 (6 bases). V was shortened by 0 bases and J by 0 bases, with 11 bases between the two germline ends. The CDR3 is 16 amino acids. Germline CDR1 is MNHEY and CDR2 is SMNVEV (reference sequence).

This rearrangement joins TRBV28 to TRBJ1-1, with D uncertain. Germline V gives CDR1 MDHEN, CDR2 SYDVKM. Trimming took off 2 bases at V and 4 bases at J, with 8 bases between the two ends. This CDR3 is built from 13 residues. CDR3 in DNA: TGTGCCAGCAGTTTAAAGTCTTCCACTGAAGCTTTCTTT. As protein: CASSLKSSTEAFF. Drawing the rest from reference TRBV28 and TRBJ1-1, the complete variable domain is DVKVTQSSRYLVKRTGEKVFLECVQDMDHENMFWYRQDPGLGLRLIYFSYDVKMKEKGDIPEGYSVSREKKERFSLILESASTNQTSMYLCASSLKSSTEAFFGQGTRLTVV.

V gene TRBV24-1 combines with J gene TRBJ2-3; 7 bases fit TRBD1. This CDR3 contains 18 residues. With V trimmed by 1 base and J by 0 bases, 9 bases remained unmatched. Germline V lookup: CDR1 KGHDR, CDR2 SFDVKD. The CDR3 spells CATSDFWDSCSSTDTQYF. CDR3 sequence (DNA): TGTGCCACCAGTGATTTCTGGGACAGCTGCTCTAGCACAGATACGCAGTATTTT.

CDR3 loop: CASSLPGTGQETQYF. In DNA form, the CDR3 reads TGTGCCAGCAGTTTACCAGGGACGGGGCAAGAGACCCAGTACTTC. This chain joins TRBV28 and TRBJ2-5; tentatively, D is TRBD1 or TRBD2 (5 bases each). Looked up from germline, CDR1 is MDHEN and CDR2 is SYDVKM. The CDR3 spans 15 residues. The V end was cut by 2 bases, the J end by 2 bases, with 12 bases between.

The chain has TRBV9 and TRBJ2-1, with D perhaps assigned TRBD1 or TRBD2 (6 bases each). From germline, CDR1 is SGDLS and CDR2 YYNGEE. V gave up 3 bases and J gave up 9 bases, with 16 bases separating them. The CDR3 loop spans 14 amino acids. The CDR3, as DNA: TGTGCCAGCAGCGGGGGGGCACTAGATGGTGAGCAGTTCTTC. It codes for CASSGGALDGEQFF.

This clonotype was counted only a few times. J is TRBJ2-5 and V is TRBV5-6, with 9 positions matching TRBD1. J gave up 4 bases and V 5 bases, and 9 bases lay outside the gene matches. In germline, CDR1 is SGHDT, CDR2 YYEEEE. This CDR3 is built from 15 residues. DNA for the CDR3: TGTGCCAGCAGAGGCCGGGACAGGGTACGAGAGACCCAGTACTTC. Its translation is CASRGRDRVRETQYF.

This clonotype was seen more than once but under ten times. CDR3: CATSDGFTGETQYF. In DNA form, the CDR3 reads TGTGCCACCAGTGATGGGTTTACGGGAGAGACCCAGTACTTC. The rearrangement uses TRBV24-1 and TRBJ2-5, with D unclear. The CDR3 sequence is 14 residues long. Germline values: CDR1 KGHDR, CDR2 SFDVKD. Deletions cut 3 bases from V and 4 bases from J, with 11 bases between.

The sample holds a few counts of this clonotype. The V gene is TRBV20-1, the J gene TRBJ2-3; D is perhaps TRBD1 (5 bases). Germline CDR1 DFQATT, CDR2 SNEGSKA (reference sequence). There are 14 residues in the CDR3. V was trimmed by 3 bases and J by 4 bases, leaving 14 bases between them. CDR3: CSASSEGAADTQYF. CDR3 coding DNA: TGCAGTGCTAGCAGTGAAGGGGCAGCAGATACGCAGTATTTT.

This clonotype has just a few counts. The V call is TRBV6-6, the J call TRBJ2-7; 8 positions match TRBD1. The germline V gene encodes CDR1 MNHNY and CDR2 SVGAGI (reference sequence). The ends lost 4 bases at V and 2 bases at J; junction bases unmatched: 13. The CDR3 covers 17 residues. CDR3 in amino acids: CASSFNLEETGAYEQYF. The DNA of the CDR3 is TGTGCCAGCAGTTTCAACCTAGAGGAGACAGGGGCCTACGAGCAGTACTTC.

This chain uses TRBV5-1 with TRBJ2-3, with a weak D call TRBD2 (5 bases). V gave up 0 bases and J gave up 5 bases, with 13 bases separating them. The CDR3 covers 15 residues. From germline, CDR1 is SGHRS and CDR2 YFSETQ. The CDR3 DNA sequence: TGCGCCAGCAGCTTGGAAGGGATTGGAGGAGATACGCAGTATTTT. Translation gives CASSLEGIGGDTQYF. Looking up the rest from reference TRBV5-1 and TRBJ2-3 gives the full variable domain: KAGVTQTPRYLIKTRGQQVTLSCSPISGHRSVSWYQQTPGQGLQFLFEYFSETQRNKGNFPGRFSGRQFSNSRSEMNVSTLELGDSALYLCASSLEGIGGDTQYFGPGTRLTVL.

The chain couples TRBV24-1 to TRBJ2-5; a weak D match, TRBD2 (5 bases). CDR3 length: 15 amino acids. Germline V lookup: CDR1 KGHDR, CDR2 SFDVKD. The germline V and J ends were trimmed by 5 bases and 4 bases, with 16 bases remaining between them. The chain's CDR3 is CATSAAREGGETQYF. Written as DNA, the CDR3 is TGTGCCACCAGTGCCGCCAGAGAGGGTGGAGAGACCCAGTACTTC.

V gene TRBV9 combines with J gene TRBJ2-3; possible D gene TRBD2, 6 bases. CDR3 length: 13 residues. Per the germline V gene, CDR1 is SGDLS and CDR2 is YYNGEE. V gave up 3 bases and J gave up 6 bases, with 11 bases separating them. For the CDR3, the DNA is TGTGCCAGCAGCGCGGCGGGACTTGATACGCAGTATTTT. Translating it yields CASSAAGLDTQYF. The whole variable domain, filled in from reference TRBV9 and TRBJ2-3, reads DSGVTQTPKHLITATGQRVTLRCSPRSGDLSVYWYQQSLDQGLQFLIQYYNGEERAKGNILERFSAQQFPDLHSELNLSSLELGDSALYFCASSAAGLDTQYFGPGTRLTVL.

The chain employs TRBV20-1 and TRBJ1-1; no firm D call. Trimming left V 8 bases short and J 6 bases short, with 7 bases between. CDR1 is DFQATT, CDR2 SNEGSKA, per germline (reference sequence). This CDR3 is 9 amino acids long. CDR3 amino acids: CSPVAEAFF. The CDR3 DNA sequence: TGCAGTCCTGTGGCTGAAGCTTTCTTT.

In this sample, this clonotype turned up many times. This chain links TRBV4-3 with TRBJ2-7; 7 positions match TRBD2. J lost 1 base, V lost 0 bases, and 0 bases had no gene match. The germline V gene has CDR1 LGHNA and CDR2 YSLEER. This CDR3 spans 14 amino acids. The CDR3 nucleotides read TGCGCCAGCAGCCAAGAGGGAGGGTCCTACGAGCAGTACTTC. It yields the protein CASSQEGGSYEQYF.

The V call is TRBV7-9, the J call TRBJ1-1, with D possibly being TRBD1 (5 bases). The CDR3 is 14 residues long. V was shortened by 1 base and J by 5 bases, with 11 bases between the two germline ends. Germline lookup yields CDR1 SEHNR and CDR2 FQNEAQ (reference sequence). This CDR3 reads CASSLEAGWTEAFF. The CDR3 DNA reads TGTGCCAGCAGCTTAGAGGCAGGGTGGACTGAAGCTTTCTTT.